This T cell receptor beta chain was identified during a study of T cells in Graves' hyperthyroidism and ophthalmopathy. A patient was excluded if there was uncontrolled infection, other autoimmune disease, pregnancy or lactation. This clonotype showed up many times. Researchers amplified the TCR beta CDR3 regions from RNA transcripts. During a first-round RT-PCR of the TCR CDR3, the HTBI primer set was used. MiXCR, run by TCRdb on the multiplex PCR reads, gives a single entry per CDR3 protein. The sample contains about 590,000 distinct CDR3 sequences, roughly 14% of which appear only once. The germline V gene encodes CDR1 LNHNV and CDR2 YYDKDF (reference sequence). V lost 11 bases, J lost 7 bases, and 27 bases lay in between. This CDR3 has 15 amino acids.

The chain joins TRBV15 to TRBJ2-7; D unresolved. Sequencing used blood. This TCR derives from a woman aged 25 to 39 with Graves' hyperthyroidism. The CDR3 region has the DNA TGTGCCCCCATATCCTCAGGCCCCCGGCCTGAAGAGCAGTACTTC. This translates into CAPISSGPRPEEQYF.